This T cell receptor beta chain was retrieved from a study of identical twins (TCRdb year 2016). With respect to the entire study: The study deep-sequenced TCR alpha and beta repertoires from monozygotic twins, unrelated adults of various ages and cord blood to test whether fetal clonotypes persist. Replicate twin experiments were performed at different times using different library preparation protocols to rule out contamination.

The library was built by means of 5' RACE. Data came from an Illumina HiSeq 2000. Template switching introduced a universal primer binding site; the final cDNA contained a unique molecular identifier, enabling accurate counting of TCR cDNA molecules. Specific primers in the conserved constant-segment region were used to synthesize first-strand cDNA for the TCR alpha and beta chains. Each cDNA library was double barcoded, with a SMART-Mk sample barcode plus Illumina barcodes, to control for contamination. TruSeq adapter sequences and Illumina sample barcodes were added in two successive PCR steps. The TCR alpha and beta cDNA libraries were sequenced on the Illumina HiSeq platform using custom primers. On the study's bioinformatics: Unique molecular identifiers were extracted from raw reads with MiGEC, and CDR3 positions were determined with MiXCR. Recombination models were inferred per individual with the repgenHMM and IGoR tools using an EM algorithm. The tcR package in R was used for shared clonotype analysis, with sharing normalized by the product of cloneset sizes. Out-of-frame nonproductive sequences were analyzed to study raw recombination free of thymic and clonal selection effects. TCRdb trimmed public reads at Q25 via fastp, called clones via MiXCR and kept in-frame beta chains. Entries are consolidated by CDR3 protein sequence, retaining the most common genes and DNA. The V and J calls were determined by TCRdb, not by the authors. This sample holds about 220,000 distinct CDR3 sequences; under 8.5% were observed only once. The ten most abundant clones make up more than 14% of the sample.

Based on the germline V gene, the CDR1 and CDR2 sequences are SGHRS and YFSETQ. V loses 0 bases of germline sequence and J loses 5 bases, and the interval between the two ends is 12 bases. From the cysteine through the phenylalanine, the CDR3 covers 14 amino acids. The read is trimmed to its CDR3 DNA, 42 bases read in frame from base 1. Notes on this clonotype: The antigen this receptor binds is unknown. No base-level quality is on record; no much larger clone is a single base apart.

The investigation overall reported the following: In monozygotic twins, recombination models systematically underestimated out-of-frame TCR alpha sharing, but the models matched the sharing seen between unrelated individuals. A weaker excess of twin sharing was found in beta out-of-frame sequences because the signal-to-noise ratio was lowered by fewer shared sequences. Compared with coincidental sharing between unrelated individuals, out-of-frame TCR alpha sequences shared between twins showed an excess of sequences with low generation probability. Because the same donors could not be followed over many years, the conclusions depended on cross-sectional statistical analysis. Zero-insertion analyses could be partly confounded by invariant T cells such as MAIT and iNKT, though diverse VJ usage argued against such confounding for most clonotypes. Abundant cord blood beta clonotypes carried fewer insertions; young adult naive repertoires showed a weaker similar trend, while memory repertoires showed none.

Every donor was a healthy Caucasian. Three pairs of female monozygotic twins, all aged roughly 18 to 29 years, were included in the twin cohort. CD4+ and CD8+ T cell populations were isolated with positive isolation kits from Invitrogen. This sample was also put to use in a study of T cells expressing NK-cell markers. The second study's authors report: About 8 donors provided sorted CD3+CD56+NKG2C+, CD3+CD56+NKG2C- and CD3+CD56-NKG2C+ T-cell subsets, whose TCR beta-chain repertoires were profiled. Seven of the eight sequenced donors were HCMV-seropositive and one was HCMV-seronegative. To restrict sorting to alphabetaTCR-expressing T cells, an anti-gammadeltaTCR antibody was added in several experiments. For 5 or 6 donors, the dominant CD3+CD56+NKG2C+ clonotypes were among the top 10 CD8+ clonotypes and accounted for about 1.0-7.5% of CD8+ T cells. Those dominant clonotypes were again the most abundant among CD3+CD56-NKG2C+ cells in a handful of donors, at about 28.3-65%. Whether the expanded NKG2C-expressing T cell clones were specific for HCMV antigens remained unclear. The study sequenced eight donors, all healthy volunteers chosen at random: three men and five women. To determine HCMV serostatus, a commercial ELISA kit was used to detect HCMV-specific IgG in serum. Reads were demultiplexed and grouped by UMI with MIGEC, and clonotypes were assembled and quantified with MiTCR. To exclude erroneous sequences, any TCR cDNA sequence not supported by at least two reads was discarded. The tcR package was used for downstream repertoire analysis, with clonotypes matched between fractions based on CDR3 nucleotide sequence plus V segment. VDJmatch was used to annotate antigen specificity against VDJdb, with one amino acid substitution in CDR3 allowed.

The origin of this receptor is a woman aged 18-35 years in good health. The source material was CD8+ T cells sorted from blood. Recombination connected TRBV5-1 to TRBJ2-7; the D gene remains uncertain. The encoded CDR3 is CASSLGEFLDEQYF. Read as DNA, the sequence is TGCGCCAGCAGCTTGGGGGAATTTCTGGACGAGCAGTACTTC.